The 24 T cell receptor beta chains presented below share a single source sample, sequenced in a study of CD4 T cells in relation to SARS-CoV-2 and coronaviruses. This table comes from immunoSEQ multiplex PCR, and its TCRdb copy is limited to in-frame clones, with some not included. Here the sample spans 60,000 or so clones, less than 95% being singletons. CD4+ T cells from unexposed donors were obtained before the COVID-19 pandemic (2011-2018). The sequenced sample was naive CD4+ T cells from PBMCs. Stated subset: naive CD4+ T cells isolated by negative enrichment. The receptors derive from a human donor in good health.

This chain joins TRBV18 and TRBJ1-5, with D unclear. Germline V CDR1 and CDR2: KGHSH, LQKENI. CDR3 length: 17 amino acids. V lost 1 base and J lost 2, with 15 bases in between. CDR3 residues: CASSPLNPVMGNQPQHF. For the CDR3, the DNA is TGTGCCAGCTCACCACTTAACCCGGTTATGGGCAATCAGCCCCAGCATTTT.

V and J are TRBV7-8 and TRBJ1-2; TRBD1 is a possible D gene (5 bases). The V end lost 4 bases, the J end lost 8 bases, and 20 bases lay between the germline ends. The CDR3 runs to 15 residues. Germline-derived CDR1 and CDR2 are SGHVS and FQNEAQ. CDR3 coding DNA: TGTGCCAGCAGCTCGGAGGGACGGCCGGTCTGGGGCTACACCTTC. Protein: CASSSEGRPVWGYTF.

The chain combines TRBV3-1 (or the pseudogene TRBV3-2) with TRBJ2-3; TRBD1 aligns across 7 bases. The germline gives CDR1 LGHDT, CDR2 YNNKEL (reference sequence). The CDR3 runs 14 residues. V lost 4 bases to trimming and J lost 6 bases; unmatched junction nucleotides: 7. CDR3 region: CASSPYRGADTQYF. Written as DNA, the CDR3 is TGTGCCAGCAGCCCCTACAGGGGTGCTGATACGCAGTATTTT.

The J gene is TRBJ2-5, the V gene TRBV29-1, with TRBD2 matching over 9 bases. Looked up from germline, CDR1 is SQVTM and CDR2 is ANQGSEA. CDR3 length equals 16 residues. V trimming: 4 bases; J trimming: 1 base; junction bases outside the gene matches: 10. The CDR3 sequence: CSVGETGLATQETQYF. In nucleotides, the CDR3 is TGCAGCGTTGGGGAAACCGGACTAGCGACCCAAGAGACCCAGTACTTC.

The chain couples TRBV18 to TRBJ1-1; D might be TRBD1 (6 bases). Trimming pared 4 bases from V and 1 base from J, leaving 10 bases between. CDR3 length: 14 amino acids. Germline values: CDR1 KGHSH, CDR2 LQKENI. CDR3 residues: CASSQQGSNTEAFF. The CDR3 DNA sequence: TGTGCCAGCTCACAACAGGGTTCGAACACTGAAGCTTTCTTT.

This rearrangement joins TRBV3-1 (or the pseudogene TRBV3-2) to TRBJ2-2; 11 bases are shared with TRBD1. The V segment lost 4 bases and the J segment 6 bases; nucleotides outside the gene matches: 4. The CDR3 length is 15 residues. Looked up from germline, CDR1 is LGHDT and CDR2 is YNNKEL (reference sequence). The CDR3 reads CASSRGQGASGELFF. The CDR3 bases are TGTGCCAGCAGCCGAGGACAGGGGGCATCCGGGGAGCTGTTTTTT.

This sequence joins TRBV2 and TRBJ1-5, with 8 positions matching TRBD1. The CDR3 runs 15 residues. Unmatched junction bases numbered 5, after V lost 5 bases and J lost 2 bases. The germline CDR1 and CDR2 sequences are SNHLY and FYNNEI. The CDR3 nucleotides are TGTGCCAGCAGTCAGACAGGGGTGGGCAATCAGCCCCAGCATTTT. Amino acid sequence: CASSQTGVGNQPQHF. Variable domain in full (rest from reference TRBV2 and TRBJ1-5): EPEVTQTPSHQVTQMGQEVILRCVPISNHLYFYWYRQILGQKVEFLVSFYNNEISEKSEIFDDQFSVERPDGSNFTLKIRSTKLEDSAMYFCASSQTGVGNQPQHFGDGTRLSIL.

On this clone itself: The same CDR3 arises from other DNA sequences in this sample as well. The chain employs TRBV28 and TRBJ1-1, with no clear D. V was cut by 1 base and J by 2 bases, with 2 bases left in between. The germline V gene encodes CDR1 MDHEN and CDR2 SYDVKM. The CDR3 totals 12 residues. The CDR3 bases are TGTGCCAGCAGTTTATCTAACACTGAAGCTTTCTTT. Its translation is CASSLSNTEAFF.

The V and J genes are TRBV2 and TRBJ2-7, with D hard to call. This CDR3 is 12 amino acids long. The germline V and J ends were trimmed by 4 bases and 12 bases, with 16 bases remaining between them. Germline-derived CDR1 and CDR2 are SNHLY and FYNNEI. The CDR3 reads CASSGTTPARYF. The DNA for the CDR3 is TGTGCCAGCAGTGGGACGACCCCTGCGCGGTACTTC.

This clone has just one count. The chain uses TRBV19 and TRBJ2-1, with TRBD2 identical over 11 bases. Germline CDR1 reads LNHDA; CDR2 reads SQIVND (reference sequence). V was clipped by 3 bases and J by 3 bases; unmatched bases: 4. The CDR3 has 16 amino acids. CDR3 coding DNA: TGTGCCAGTAGTATTAGTCTAGCGGGAGGCTACAATGAGCAGTTCTTC. Amino acids: CASSISLAGGYNEQFF.

This clone is a singleton in its sample. J is TRBJ2-7 and V is TRBV28; a possible D gene is TRBD1 (6 bases). The V and J ends lost 5 bases and 1 base respectively, with 9 bases between them. Germline V CDR1 and CDR2: MDHEN, SYDVKM. The CDR3 loop spans 13 amino acids. CDR3 region: CASSKTGSYEQYF. DNA for the CDR3: TGTGCCAGCAGTAAAACAGGGTCCTACGAGCAGTACTTC. The full variable domain, with the rest looked up from reference TRBV28 and TRBJ2-7, is DVKVTQSSRYLVKRTGEKVFLECVQDMDHENMFWYRQDPGLGLRLIYFSYDVKMKEKGDIPEGYSVSREKKERFSLILESASTNQTSMYLCASSKTGSYEQYFGPGTRLTVT.

This sequence joins TRBV5-1 and TRBJ1-6, with D tentatively TRBD1 (5 bases). The CDR3 extends over 15 amino acids. Trimming pared 0 bases from V and 7 bases from J, leaving 11 bases between. Germline V gene data show CDR1 as SGHRS and CDR2 as YFSETQ. The CDR3 protein is CASSLEGAKNSPLHF. The CDR3 coding sequence is TGCGCCAGCAGCTTGGAAGGGGCGAAGAATTCACCCCTCCACTTT.

CDR3 sequence: CASSETGGADTQYF. The CDR3 nucleotides are TGCGCCAGCAGCGAAACAGGGGGCGCAGATACGCAGTATTTT. The chain joins TRBV5-1 to TRBJ2-3, with TRBD1 matching over 9 bases. Germline-derived CDR1 and CDR2 are SGHRS and YFSETQ. Trimming cost V 4 bases and J 4 bases; bases outside gene matches: 4. CDR3 length: 14 amino acids.

The rearrangement links TRBV7-9 to TRBJ2-7; no definite D call. Germline loops: CDR1 SEHNR, CDR2 FQNEAQ (reference sequence). Trimming took off 3 bases at V and 1 base at J, with 10 bases between the two ends. This CDR3 spans 14 amino acids. The CDR3 loop reads CASSFYPESYEQYF. The CDR3 DNA reads as TGTGCCAGCAGCTTTTATCCCGAATCCTACGAGCAGTACTTC.

The chain employs TRBV4-1 and TRBJ1-4; D gene unclear. Trimming took 3 bases from V and 8 from J, leaving 22 bases between them. In germline, CDR1 is MGHRA, CDR2 YSYEKL. CDR3 length: 17 residues. The CDR3, as DNA: TGCGCCAGCAGCCACGGACGGCCGGCCAAAGGCTGGGAAAAACTGTTTTTT. It codes for CASSHGRPAKGWEKLFF.

The V call is TRBV5-4, the J call TRBJ1-5; 8 bases align to TRBD1. CDR1 and CDR2 from the germline V gene are SGHNT and YYREEE (reference sequence). The ends lost 2 bases at V and 2 bases at J; junction bases unmatched: 9. This CDR3 is built from 17 residues. The CDR3 region is CASSFFPGGSGNQPQHF. DNA of the CDR3: TGTGCCAGCAGCTTCTTTCCAGGGGGCAGCGGCAATCAGCCCCAGCATTTT. Supplemented by reference TRBV5-4 and TRBJ1-5, the full variable domain reads ETGVTQSPTHLIKTRGQQVTLRCSSQSGHNTVSWYQQALGQGPQFIFQYYREEENGRGNFPPRFSGLQFPNYSSELNVNALELDDSALYLCASSFFPGGSGNQPQHFGDGTRLSIL.

Only one count was recorded for this clone. This chain uses TRBV28 with TRBJ2-7; 7 nucleotides align to TRBD2. With 7 bases clipped from V and 0 bases from J, the junction kept 6 bases outside the gene matches. This CDR3 is 14 amino acids long. Germline V gene lookup returns CDR1 MDHEN and CDR2 SYDVKM. The CDR3 nucleotides read TGTGCCAGCAACCGAGCGGGGAGCTCCTACGAGCAGTACTTC. This encodes CASNRAGSSYEQYF.

The rearrangement uses TRBV6-5 and TRBJ1-4, with D tentatively TRBD1 (5 bases). From germline, CDR1 is MNHEY and CDR2 SVGAGI. This CDR3 contains 15 residues. The V and J ends lost 6 bases and 7 bases respectively, with 18 bases between them. The CDR3 sequence is CASSHSGGVGEKLFF. CDR3 nucleotides: TGTGCCAGCAGCCACTCGGGGGGTGTCGGTGAAAAACTGTTTTTT.

V usage is TRBV3-1 (or the pseudogene TRBV3-2) and J usage is TRBJ2-5, with TRBD1 matching 9 bases. This CDR3 spans 15 amino acids. Trimming removed 6 bases from V and 3 bases from J; junction bases left unmatched: 8. CDR1 and CDR2 from the germline V gene are LGHDT and YNNKEL (reference sequence). The DNA of the CDR3 is TGTGCCAGCAGTCGGACAGGGGTACGGGAAGAGACCCAGTACTTC. Its protein is CASSRTGVREETQYF.

This chain links TRBV4-1 with TRBJ2-4; TRBD2 is a possible D gene (5 bases). CDR3 size: 13 residues. The ends were cut back, 2 bases at V and 7 bases at J, with 9 bases in the middle. In germline, CDR1 is MGHRA, CDR2 YSYEKL. CDR3 DNA: TGCGCCAGCAGCCAATTGGCGGGCAACATTCAGTACTTC. Amino acids: CASSQLAGNIQYF.

This clone was detected only a few times. This chain uses TRBV3-1 (or the pseudogene TRBV3-2) with TRBJ1-1; 11 nucleotides agree with TRBD1. The length of the CDR3 is 14 residues. V gave up 6 bases and J gave up 2 bases; unmatched junction bases: 2. The V gene's germline CDR1 is LGHDT and CDR2 YNNKEL (reference sequence). The CDR3 DNA reads as TGTGCCAGCAGGGGACAGGGGGTAAACACTGAAGCTTTCTTT. It encodes CASRGQGVNTEAFF.

Notes on this clone: The junction differs from germline at one of its ends, possibly a read error. The genes are TRBV12-3 or TRBV12-4 and TRBJ2-3; no firm D call. The CDR3 has 12 amino acids. The CDR3 here is CASGLAANTQYF. The CDR3 nucleotides are TGTGCCAGCGGTTTGGCAGCGAATACGCAGTATTTT.

The chain couples TRBV28 to TRBJ2-7; D unresolved. This CDR3 is built from 13 residues. Germline V gene sequence: CDR1 MDHEN, CDR2 SYDVKM. V lost 3 bases, J lost 1 base, and 7 bases lay in between. CDR3 nucleotides: TGTGCCAGCAGTTTTTCACCTTCCTACGAGCAGTACTTC. It yields the protein CASSFSPSYEQYF.

This clone was seen a single time. The chain combines TRBV7-2 with TRBJ2-7; 12 bases map to TRBD2. There are 16 residues in the CDR3. J gave up 4 bases and V 4 bases, and 8 bases lay outside the gene matches. Germline V gene sequence: CDR1 SGHTA, CDR2 FQGNSA. The CDR3 region is CASSSPLAGGAYEQYF. CDR3 DNA: TGTGCCAGCAGCTCACCTCTAGCGGGAGGGGCGTACGAGCAGTACTTC.